This T cell receptor beta chain was sequenced in a study of blood T cell repertoires in COVID-19. In the study overall: Collection of acute and convalescent COVID-19 samples took place in the United States, Italy and Spain.

Here immunoSEQ multiplex PCR was the method, and the copy in TCRdb shows in-frame clones only, minus some. The profile shows 150,000 to 200,000 clones, around 90% of them singletons. This CDR3 is built from 15 residues. CDR1 is SGHRS and CDR2 is YFSETQ in the germline V gene. V gave up 4 bases and J gave up 1 base, with 14 bases separating them. The origin of this receptor is a human donor in a cohort sampled during active COVID-19. The sample taken for sequencing was peripheral blood. The rearrangement links TRBV5-1 to TRBJ1-1; D is perhaps TRBD1 (6 bases). The CDR3 DNA reads TGCGCCAGCAGCGTTCAGGGGCAGGGGAACACTGAAGCTTTCTTT. Amino acid sequence: CASSVQGQGNTEAFF. Looking up the rest from reference TRBV5-1 and TRBJ1-1 gives the full variable domain: KAGVTQTPRYLIKTRGQQVTLSCSPISGHRSVSWYQQTPGQGLQFLFEYFSETQRNKGNFPGRFSGRQFSNSRSEMNVSTLELGDSALYLCASSVQGQGNTEAFFGQGTRLTVV.